These 26 T cell receptor beta chains share one sample of origin, sequenced in a study of control samples from healthy donors and cancer patients. The assay was immunoSEQ multiplex PCR, and TCRdb's table has in-frame clones only and misses some. The sample contains approximately 86,000 clones, approximately 95% of which appear only once. The specimen was blood. The origin of the receptors is a woman in her thirties in good health.

The rearrangement joins TRBV28 to TRBJ2-3; 9 nucleotides align to TRBD1. This CDR3 spans 14 amino acids. Germline V gene sequence: CDR1 MDHEN, CDR2 SYDVKM. V lost 10 bases to trimming and J lost 2 bases; unmatched junction nucleotides: 7. DNA for the CDR3: TGTGCCATCTCCGGGACAGGGATCACAGATACGCAGTATTTT. Protein sequence: CAISGTGITDTQYF.

The rearrangement uses TRBV5-8 and TRBJ1-4; D may be TRBD1 (5 bases). The CDR3 has 13 amino acids. CDR1 is SGHTS and CDR2 is YDEGEE in the germline V gene. Trimming took 1 base from V and 5 from J, leaving 6 bases between them. The CDR3 region is CASSLTGNEKLFF. The CDR3 region has the DNA TGTGCCAGCAGCTTGACAGGAAATGAAAAACTGTTTTTT. The complete variable domain, with remaining parts taken from reference TRBV5-8 and TRBJ1-4, reads EAGVTQSPTHLIKTRGQQATLRCSPISGHTSVYWYQQALGLGLQFLLWYDEGEERNRGNFPPRFSGRQFPNYSSELNVNALELEDSALYLCASSLTGNEKLFFGSGTQLSVL.

The J gene is TRBJ2-5, the V gene TRBV19, with 11 bases matching TRBD2. CDR3 length: 17 amino acids. The germline V gene encodes CDR1 LNHDA and CDR2 SQIVND (reference sequence). With V trimmed by 5 bases and J by 5 bases, 13 bases remained unmatched. The CDR3 here is CASSPRVSGGVLETQYF. Written as DNA, the CDR3 is TGTGCCAGTAGTCCCCGGGTTAGCGGGGGGGTTTTGGAGACCCAGTACTTC.

The chain combines TRBV7-9 with TRBJ2-1; 7 bases are a match to TRBD2. The germline gives CDR1 SEHNR, CDR2 FQNEAQ (reference sequence). The V gene end was trimmed by 5 bases and the J gene end by 2 bases; junction bases not matched to a gene: 12. The CDR3 contains 17 residues. CDR3 protein: CASSPLLGGGTYNEQFF. CDR3 DNA sequence: TGTGCCAGCAGCCCTCTACTGGGGGGGGGAACCTACAATGAGCAGTTCTTC.

The genes are TRBV10-2 and TRBJ1-5; D unclear. This CDR3 has 15 residues. Germline V CDR1 and CDR2: WSHSY, SAAADI. V gave up 3 bases and J gave up 5 bases, with 14 bases separating them. CDR3 DNA sequence: TGCGCCAGCAGTGACTTGGCGGAGACCTATCAGCCCCAGCATTTT. Translation gives CASSDLAETYQPQHF.

The chain recombines TRBV19 with TRBJ2-1, with 10 bases aligning to TRBD1. This CDR3 comprises 14 residues. Germline V gene lookup returns CDR1 LNHDA and CDR2 SQIVND (reference sequence). The ends lost 7 bases at V and 8 bases at J; junction bases unmatched: 8. The CDR3 region has the DNA TGTGCCAGTAAGTCGTGGACAGGGGGGGATGAGCAGTTCTTC. It is translated as CASKSWTGGDEQFF.

The genes are TRBV5-1 and TRBJ1-2; 10 nucleotides agree with TRBD1. Trimming at V came to 4 bases and at J to 2 bases, leaving 5 bases not matched to a gene. This CDR3 is 15 amino acids long. The germline CDR1 and CDR2 sequences are SGHRS and YFSETQ. The DNA for the CDR3 is TGCGCCAGCAGCAGAGGACAGGGGGAAAACTATGGCTACACCTTC. It is translated as CASSRGQGENYGYTF.

This chain connects TRBV28 to TRBJ1-1; tentatively, D is TRBD1 (6 bases). Trimming removed 5 bases from V and 5 bases from J, with 15 bases in between. In germline, CDR1 is MDHEN, CDR2 SYDVKM. This CDR3 contains 14 residues. The DNA of the CDR3 is TGTGCCAGCAGTGCCGGGACATTAGGAACTGAAGCTTTCTTT. Its protein product is CASSAGTLGTEAFF.

This chain joins TRBV14 and TRBJ2-1; no reliable D call. Germline V gene lookup returns CDR1 SGHDN and CDR2 FVKESK. Trimming cost V 0 bases and J 7 bases, with 7 bases left between them. The CDR3 spans 13 residues. The CDR3 nucleotides read TGTGCCAGCAGCCAAGAAATCCCTAATGAGCAGTTCTTC. As protein: CASSQEIPNEQFF.

The gene calls are TRBV7-2 and TRBJ1-2; TRBD1 agrees at 7 bases. The CDR3 extends over 13 amino acids. V was pared by 5 bases and J by 4 bases, with 4 bases of the junction left unmatched. CDR1 and CDR2 from the germline V gene are SGHTA and FQGNSA. For the CDR3, the DNA is TGTGCCAGCAGCCTAGGGACAGCCTATGGCTACACCTTC. This sequence encodes CASSLGTAYGYTF.

The rearrangement links TRBV18 to TRBJ2-3, with D hard to call. The CDR3 sequence is 13 residues long. Germline V gives CDR1 KGHSH, CDR2 LQKENI. Trimming took 0 bases from V and 1 from J, leaving 2 bases between them. The CDR3 reads CASSPPGTDTQYF. CDR3 DNA: TGTGCCAGCTCACCACCTGGCACAGATACGCAGTATTTT.

This sequence joins TRBV11-3 and TRBJ2-3, with a tentative D call TRBD1 (5 bases). This CDR3 has 13 residues. CDR1 and CDR2 from the germline V gene are SGHNT and YENEEA. V was clipped by 1 base and J by 5 bases, with 7 bases between them. CDR3 bases: TGTGCCAGCAGCTTAGGGGGCCGAGATACGCAGTATTTT. Amino acids: CASSLGGRDTQYF.

This chain joins TRBV30 and TRBJ1-5; the D is unclear. With 3 bases removed from V and 6 bases from J, the gap between germline ends came to 21 bases. Looked up from germline, CDR1 is GTSNPN and CDR2 is SVGIG (reference sequence). The CDR3 is 16 amino acids. The CDR3 here is CAWSPGPGSLGQPQHF. CDR3 DNA: TGTGCCTGGAGCCCAGGACCGGGGAGTTTGGGTCAGCCCCAGCATTTT.

V gene TRBV5-6 combines with J gene TRBJ1-1, with D unclear. The germline gives CDR1 SGHDT, CDR2 YYEEEE. The ends were cut back, 4 bases at V and 4 bases at J, with 11 bases in the middle. CDR3 length: 13 amino acids. As DNA, the CDR3 is TGTGCCAGCAGCGTGGACTTGGGCACTGAAGCTTTCTTT. It is translated as CASSVDLGTEAFF.

The chain has TRBV4-1 and TRBJ2-2; tentative D call: TRBD1 (6 bases). In germline, CDR1 is MGHRA, CDR2 YSYEKL. Trimming removed 5 bases from V and 0 bases from J, with 13 bases in between. CDR3 length: 16 residues. The CDR3 here is CASSIRQEANTGELFF. The CDR3 DNA reads TGCGCCAGCAGCATCCGACAGGAGGCGAACACCGGGGAGCTGTTTTTT.

This clone was observed a single time. The V call is TRBV10-3, the J call TRBJ1-5; D is perhaps TRBD1 (5 bases). Deletions cut 4 bases from V and 4 bases from J, with 8 bases between. This CDR3 contains 13 residues. Germline V CDR1 and CDR2: ENHRY, SYGVKD. In nucleotides, the CDR3 is TGTGCCATCAGTGTAGACAGTAATCAGCCCCAGCATTTT. It is translated as CAISVDSNQPQHF.

The rearrangement links TRBV6-4 to TRBJ2-3, with 8 bases identical to TRBD2. V shed 2 bases and J 1 base; nucleotides not matched to a gene: 2. This CDR3 has 15 residues. The germline V gene encodes CDR1 MRHNA and CDR2 SNTAGT. Written as DNA, the CDR3 is TGTGCCAGCAGTGACGCGGGAGGAGGCACAGATACGCAGTATTTT. This encodes CASSDAGGGTDTQYF.

V and J are TRBV10-3 and TRBJ2-7; TRBD1 agrees at 9 bases. The CDR3 is made up of 14 amino acids. Germline CDR1 ENHRY, CDR2 SYGVKD. V dropped 8 bases and J dropped 2; count of bases not matched to a gene: 7. The CDR3 region is CAIGTGSQTYEQYF. CDR3 nucleotide sequence: TGTGCCATCGGGACAGGGTCCCAAACCTACGAGCAGTACTTC.

V and J are TRBV5-1 and TRBJ2-5; D call uncertain. Trimming removed 4 bases at V and 5 bases at J, with 9 bases between. Germline loops: CDR1 SGHRS, CDR2 YFSETQ. The CDR3 sequence is 12 residues long. CDR3 coding DNA: TGCGCCAGCAGCCCTGGCCGGGAGACCCAGTACTTC. It encodes CASSPGRETQYF.

The V gene is TRBV7-9, the J gene TRBJ1-1; 7 positions match TRBD1. Losses at the gene ends were 4 bases for V and 1 base for J; bases not matched to a gene: 3. Germline V gene lookup returns CDR1 SEHNR and CDR2 FQNEAQ (reference sequence). This CDR3 has 14 residues. CDR3: CASSSRDRNTEAFF. CDR3 DNA sequence: TGTGCCAGCAGCTCCCGGGACAGGAACACTGAAGCTTTCTTT.

The chain is built from TRBV6-1 and TRBJ1-4; weak D call: TRBD1 (5 bases). In germline, CDR1 is MNHNS, CDR2 SASEGT. V was trimmed by 5 bases and J by 7 bases, leaving 14 bases between them. This CDR3 comprises 14 residues. CDR3 DNA sequence: TGTGCCAGCAGTCAGGGCGCGGGGGGTGAAAAACTGTTTTTT. Its translation: CASSQGAGGEKLFF.

The chain has TRBV25-1 and TRBJ1-6; D is undetermined. V lost 1 base, J lost 6 bases, and 10 bases lay in between. CDR3 length: 15 amino acids. Germline V gene data show CDR1 as MGHDK and CDR2 as SYGVNS. CDR3 coding DNA: TGTGCCAGCAGTGAATCTGGCGGGGTTAATTCACCCCTCCACTTT. It translates to CASSESGGVNSPLHF.

CDR3 sequence reads: CAWSLSGASTDTQYF. CDR3 in DNA: TGTGCCTGGAGTTTGAGCGGGGCTAGCACAGATACGCAGTATTTT. The rearrangement uses TRBV30 and TRBJ2-3, with 7 bases lining up with TRBD2. This CDR3 region has 15 residues. Germline CDR1 reads GTSNPN; CDR2 reads SVGIG (reference sequence). After removal of 2 bases from V and 0 bases from J, the junction contained 5 bases not matched to a gene.

This CDR3 reads CASSDSPRYSYNSPLHF. CDR3 bases: TGTGCCAGCAGTGACTCTCCTAGATACTCCTATAATTCACCCCTCCACTTT. The chain uses TRBV6-4 and TRBJ1-6; no reliable D call. Trimming removed 0 bases from V and 0 bases from J, with 9 bases in between. Germline V gives CDR1 MRHNA, CDR2 SNTAGT. The CDR3 is 17 amino acids.

The J gene is TRBJ1-2, the V gene TRBV28; D is uncertain. V was clipped by 6 bases and J by 1 base, with 6 bases between them. Germline lookup yields CDR1 MDHEN and CDR2 SYDVKM. This CDR3 spans 12 amino acids. The CDR3 protein is CASSLGNYGYTF. Written as DNA, the CDR3 is TGTGCCAGCAGCCTGGGTAACTATGGCTACACCTTC.

The chain employs TRBV12-5 and TRBJ1-5; the match to TRBD1 covers 7 bases. The CDR3 covers 12 residues. After removal of 1 base from V and 14 bases from J, the junction contained 5 bases not matched to a gene. CDR1 LGHNT and CDR2 FRNRAP come from the germline V gene. CDR3 amino acids: CASGLGGTEKHF. The CDR3 nucleotides are TGTGCTAGTGGTTTGGGAGGGACAGAAAAGCATTTT. Complete variable domain (other parts from reference TRBV12-5 and TRBJ1-5): DARVTQTPRHKVTEMGQEVTMRCQPILGHNTVFWYRQTMMQGLELLAYFRNRAPLDDSGMPKDRFSAEMPDATLATLKIQPSEPRDSAVYFCASGLGGTEKHFGDGTRLSIL.